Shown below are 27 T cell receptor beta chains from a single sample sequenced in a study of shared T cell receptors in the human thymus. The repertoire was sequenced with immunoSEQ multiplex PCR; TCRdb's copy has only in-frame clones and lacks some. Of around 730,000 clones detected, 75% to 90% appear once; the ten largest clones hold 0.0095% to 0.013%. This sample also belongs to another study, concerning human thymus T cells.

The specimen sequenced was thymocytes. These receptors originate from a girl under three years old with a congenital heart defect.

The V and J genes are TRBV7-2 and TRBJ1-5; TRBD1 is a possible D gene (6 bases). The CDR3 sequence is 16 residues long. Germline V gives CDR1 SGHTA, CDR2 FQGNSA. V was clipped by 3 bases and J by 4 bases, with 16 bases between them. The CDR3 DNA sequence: TGTGCCAGCAGCTTTCCGGGAGGGGGGGGGAATCAGCCCCAGCATTTT. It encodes CASSFPGGGGNQPQHF.

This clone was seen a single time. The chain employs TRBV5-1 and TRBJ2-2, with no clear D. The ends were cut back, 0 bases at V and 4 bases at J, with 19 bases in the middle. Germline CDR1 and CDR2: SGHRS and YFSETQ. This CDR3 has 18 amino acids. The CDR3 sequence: CASSLAEDVSRSTGELFF. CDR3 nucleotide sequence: TGCGCCAGCAGCTTGGCCGAAGACGTTTCTCGGAGCACCGGGGAGCTGTTTTTT.

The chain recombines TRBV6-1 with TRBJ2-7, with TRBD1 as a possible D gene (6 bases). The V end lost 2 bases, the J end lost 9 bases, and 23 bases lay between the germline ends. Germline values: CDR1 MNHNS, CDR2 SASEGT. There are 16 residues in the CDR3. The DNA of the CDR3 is TGTGCCAGCAGTGAAAAAGAGTGGAGACAGGAGAACGGGCAGTACTTC. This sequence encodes CASSEKEWRQENGQYF.

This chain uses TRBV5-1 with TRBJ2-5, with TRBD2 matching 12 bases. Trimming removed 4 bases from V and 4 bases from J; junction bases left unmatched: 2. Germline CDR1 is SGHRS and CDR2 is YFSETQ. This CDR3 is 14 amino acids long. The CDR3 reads CASSQGLAGETQYF. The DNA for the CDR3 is TGCGCCAGCAGCCAGGGACTAGCGGGAGAGACCCAGTACTTC.

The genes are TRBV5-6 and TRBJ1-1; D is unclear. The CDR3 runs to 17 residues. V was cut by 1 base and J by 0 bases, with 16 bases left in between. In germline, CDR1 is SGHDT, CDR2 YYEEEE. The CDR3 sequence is CASSLYPTLRMNTEAFF. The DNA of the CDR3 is TGTGCCAGCAGCTTGTACCCGACTCTCCGGATGAACACTGAAGCTTTCTTT.

CDR3: CASSLIAGGPGGELFF. Written as DNA, the CDR3 is TGTGCCAGCAGCCTAATAGCGGGGGGGCCTGGCGGGGAGCTGTTTTTT. J is TRBJ2-2 and V is TRBV14; 11 bases align to TRBD2. V lost 4 bases to trimming and J lost 7 bases; unmatched junction nucleotides: 8. Germline values: CDR1 SGHDN, CDR2 FVKESK. There are 16 residues in the CDR3. Combining the CDR3 with reference TRBV14 and TRBJ2-2 gives the whole variable domain EAGVTQFPSHSVIEKGQTVTLRCDPISGHDNLYWYRRVMGKEIKFLLHFVKESKQDESGMPNNRFLAERTGGTYSTLKVQPAELEDSGVYFCASSLIAGGPGGELFFGEGSRLTVL.

The CDR3 loop is CASSPTGTSGVNEQFF. DNA for the CDR3: TGTGCCAGCTCACCTACCGGGACTAGCGGGGTCAATGAGCAGTTCTTC. The chain carries TRBV18 and TRBJ2-1; 13 bases fit TRBD2. Germline CDR1 and CDR2: KGHSH and LQKENI. There are 16 residues in the CDR3. Trimming cost V 3 bases and J 6 bases; bases outside gene matches: 5.

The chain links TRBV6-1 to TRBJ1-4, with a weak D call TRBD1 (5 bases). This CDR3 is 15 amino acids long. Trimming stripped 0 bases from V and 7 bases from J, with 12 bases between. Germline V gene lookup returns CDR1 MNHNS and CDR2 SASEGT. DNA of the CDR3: TGTGCCAGCAGTGAAGCGGCGGGGGGGGGTGAAAAACTGTTTTTT. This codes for CASSEAAGGGEKLFF.

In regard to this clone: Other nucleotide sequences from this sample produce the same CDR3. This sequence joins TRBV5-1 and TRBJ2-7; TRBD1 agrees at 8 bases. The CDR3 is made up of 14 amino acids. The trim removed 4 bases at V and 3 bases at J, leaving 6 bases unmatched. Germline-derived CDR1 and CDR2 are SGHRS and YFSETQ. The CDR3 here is CASSPRQGYYEQYF. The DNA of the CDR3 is TGCGCCAGCAGCCCCCGACAGGGGTACTACGAGCAGTACTTC. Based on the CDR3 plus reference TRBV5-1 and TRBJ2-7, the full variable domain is KAGVTQTPRYLIKTRGQQVTLSCSPISGHRSVSWYQQTPGQGLQFLFEYFSETQRNKGNFPGRFSGRQFSNSRSEMNVSTLELGDSALYLCASSPRQGYYEQYFGPGTRLTVT.

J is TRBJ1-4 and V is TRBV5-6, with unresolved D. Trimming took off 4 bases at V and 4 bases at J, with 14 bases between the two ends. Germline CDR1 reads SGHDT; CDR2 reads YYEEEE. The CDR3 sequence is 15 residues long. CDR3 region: CASSTEPGLNEKLFF. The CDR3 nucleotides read TGTGCCAGCAGCACGGAACCAGGACTTAATGAAAAACTGTTTTTT.

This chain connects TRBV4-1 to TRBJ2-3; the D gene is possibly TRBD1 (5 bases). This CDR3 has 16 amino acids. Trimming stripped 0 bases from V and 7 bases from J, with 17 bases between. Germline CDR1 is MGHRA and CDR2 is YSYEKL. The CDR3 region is CASSQENRDGANTQYF. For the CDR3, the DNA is TGCGCCAGCAGCCAAGAAAATAGAGATGGGGCAAATACGCAGTATTTT.

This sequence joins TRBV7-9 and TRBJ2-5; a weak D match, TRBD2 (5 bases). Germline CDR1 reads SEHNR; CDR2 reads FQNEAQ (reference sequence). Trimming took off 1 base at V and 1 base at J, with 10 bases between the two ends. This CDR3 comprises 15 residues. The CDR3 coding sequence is TGTGCCAGCAGCTTAGGGTGGCGGGCCCAAGAGACCCAGTACTTC. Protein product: CASSLGWRAQETQYF.

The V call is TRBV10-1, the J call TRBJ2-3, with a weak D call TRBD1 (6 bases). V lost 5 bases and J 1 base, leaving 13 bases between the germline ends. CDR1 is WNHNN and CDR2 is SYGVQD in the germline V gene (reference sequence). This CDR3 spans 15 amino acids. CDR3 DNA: TGCGCCAGCAGTCTACAGGGTACGGGCACAGATACGCAGTATTTT. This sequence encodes CASSLQGTGTDTQYF.

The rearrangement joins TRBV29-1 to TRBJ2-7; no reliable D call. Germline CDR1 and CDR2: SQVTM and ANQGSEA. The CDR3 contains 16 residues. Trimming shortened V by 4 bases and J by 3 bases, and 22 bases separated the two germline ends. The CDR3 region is CSVVVTPGLRIYEQYF. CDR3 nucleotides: TGCAGCGTTGTGGTTACTCCAGGTCTTAGAATCTACGAGCAGTACTTC.

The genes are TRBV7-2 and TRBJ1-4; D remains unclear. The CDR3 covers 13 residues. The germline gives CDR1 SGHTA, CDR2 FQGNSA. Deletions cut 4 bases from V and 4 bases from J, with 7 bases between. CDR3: CASSSPRNEKLFF. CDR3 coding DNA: TGTGCCAGCAGCTCCCCGCGTAATGAAAAACTGTTTTTT.

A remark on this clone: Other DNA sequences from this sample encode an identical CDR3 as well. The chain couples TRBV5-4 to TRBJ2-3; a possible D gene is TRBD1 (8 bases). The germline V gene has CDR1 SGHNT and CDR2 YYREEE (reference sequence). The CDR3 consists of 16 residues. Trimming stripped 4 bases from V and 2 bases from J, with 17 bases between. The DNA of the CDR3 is TGTGCCAGCAGCCTGAACAGGGGGGGGACCACAGATACGCAGTATTTT. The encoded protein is CASSLNRGGTTDTQYF.

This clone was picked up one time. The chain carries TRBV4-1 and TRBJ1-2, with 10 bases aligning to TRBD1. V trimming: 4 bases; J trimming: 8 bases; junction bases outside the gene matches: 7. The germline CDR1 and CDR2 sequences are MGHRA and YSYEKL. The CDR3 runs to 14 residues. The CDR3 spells CASSLPGQGKGYTF. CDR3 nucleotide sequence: TGCGCCAGCAGCCTTCCGGGACAGGGGAAAGGCTACACCTTC.

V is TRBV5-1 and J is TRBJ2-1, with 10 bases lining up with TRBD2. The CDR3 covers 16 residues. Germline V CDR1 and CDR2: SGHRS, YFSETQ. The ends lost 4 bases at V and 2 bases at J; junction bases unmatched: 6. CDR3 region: CASSGSGGAPYNEQFF. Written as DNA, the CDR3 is TGCGCCAGCAGCGGCAGCGGGGGGGCCCCCTACAATGAGCAGTTCTTC.

The CDR3 spells CASSFHTDSYNSPLHF. The DNA for the CDR3 is TGTGCCAGCAGTTTCCATACGGACAGTTATAATTCACCCCTCCACTTT. The genes are TRBV27 and TRBJ1-6, with D possibly matching TRBD1 (6 bases). V lost 3 bases and J 4 bases, leaving 13 bases between the germline ends. This CDR3 has 16 amino acids. From germline, CDR1 is MNHEY and CDR2 SMNVEV (reference sequence).

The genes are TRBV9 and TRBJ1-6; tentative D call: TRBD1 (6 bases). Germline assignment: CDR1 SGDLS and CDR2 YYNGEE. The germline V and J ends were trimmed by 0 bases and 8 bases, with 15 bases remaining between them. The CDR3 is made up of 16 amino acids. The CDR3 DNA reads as TGTGCCAGCAGCGTAGAAAGGGGGTCCGGGGATTCACCCCTCCACTTT. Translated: CASSVERGSGDSPLHF.

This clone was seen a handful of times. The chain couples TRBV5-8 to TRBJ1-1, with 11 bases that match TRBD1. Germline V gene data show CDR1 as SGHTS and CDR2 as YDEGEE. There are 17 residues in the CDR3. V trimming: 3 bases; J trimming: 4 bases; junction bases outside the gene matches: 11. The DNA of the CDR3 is TGTGCCAGCAGCTCTCCAGGGGGGGGGACAGGGGGCACTGAAGCTTTCTTT. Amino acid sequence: CASSSPGGGTGGTEAFF.

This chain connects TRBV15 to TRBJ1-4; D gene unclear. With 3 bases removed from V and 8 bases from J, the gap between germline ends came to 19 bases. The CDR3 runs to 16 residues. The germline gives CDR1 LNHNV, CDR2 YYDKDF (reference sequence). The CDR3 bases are TGTGCCACCAGCAGGACCCGGGTGATGCTGTGGGAAAAACTGTTTTTT. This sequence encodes CATSRTRVMLWEKLFF.

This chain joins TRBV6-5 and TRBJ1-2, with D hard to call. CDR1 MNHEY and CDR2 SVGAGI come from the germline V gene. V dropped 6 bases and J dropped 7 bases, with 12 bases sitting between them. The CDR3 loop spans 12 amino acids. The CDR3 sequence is CASSPVGGGYTF. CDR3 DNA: TGTGCCAGCAGCCCCGTTGGCGGTGGCTACACCTTC.

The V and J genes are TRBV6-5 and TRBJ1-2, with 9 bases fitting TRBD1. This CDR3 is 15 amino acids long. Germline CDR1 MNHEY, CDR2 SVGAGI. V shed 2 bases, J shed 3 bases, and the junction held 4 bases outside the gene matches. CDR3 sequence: CASSYRDRVDYGYTF. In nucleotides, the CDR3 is TGTGCCAGCAGTTACCGGGACAGGGTCGACTATGGCTACACCTTC.

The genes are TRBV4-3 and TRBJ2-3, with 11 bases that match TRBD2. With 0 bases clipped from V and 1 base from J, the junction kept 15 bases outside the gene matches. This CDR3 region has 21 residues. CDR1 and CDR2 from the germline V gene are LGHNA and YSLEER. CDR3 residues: CASSQDFVRLAGGRGTDTQYF. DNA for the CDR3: TGCGCCAGCAGCCAAGATTTTGTTCGGCTAGCGGGGGGCAGAGGCACAGATACGCAGTATTTT.

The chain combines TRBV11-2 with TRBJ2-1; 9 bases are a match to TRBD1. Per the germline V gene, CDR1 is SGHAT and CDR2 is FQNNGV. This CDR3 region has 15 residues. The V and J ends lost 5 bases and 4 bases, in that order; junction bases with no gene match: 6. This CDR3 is CASSAGTGFYNEQFF. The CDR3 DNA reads TGTGCCAGCAGCGCGGGGACAGGGTTTTACAATGAGCAGTTCTTC.

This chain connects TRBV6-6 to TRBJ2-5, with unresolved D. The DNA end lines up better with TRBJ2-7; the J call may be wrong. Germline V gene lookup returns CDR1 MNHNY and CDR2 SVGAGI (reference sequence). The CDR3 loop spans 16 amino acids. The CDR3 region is CASSYKTSAAPYEQYF. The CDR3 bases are TGTGCCAGCAGTTACAAGACTTCGGCAGCGCCGTACGAGCAGTACTTC.